Presented here are 18 T cell receptor beta chains from one specimen sequenced in a study of PD-1 and CTLA-4 blockade in melanoma (dated by TCRdb to the early 2020s). The library was built by means of the immunoSEQ multiplex PCR assay. TCRdb's version of the immuneACCESS table is confined to in-frame rearrangements and falls short of the full clone set. An unresolved V gene accounts for under half of the shortfall where checked; the remainder is of unknown origin. Counted in this sample were tens of thousands of clones; about nine tenths of them appeared once. The ten largest account for roughly 6.1% of the sample. Sample: CD8+ T cells from peripheral blood, taken from a patient given anti-PD-1 treatment. The receptors originated from a human donor with melanoma.

The chain employs TRBV7-6 and TRBJ2-3; TRBD2 might be the D (5 bases). Trimming removed 0 bases from V and 3 bases from J, with 10 bases in between. CDR1 and CDR2 from the germline V gene are SGHVS and FNYEAQ. This CDR3 region has 15 residues. CDR3 residues: CASSLALGATDTQYF. CDR3 in DNA: TGTGCCAGCAGCTTAGCTTTGGGAGCTACAGATACGCAGTATTTT.

This clone has more than one count but fewer than ten. The CDR3 region is CASSYREGTEAFF. The CDR3 nucleotides read TGTGCCAGTAGCTACAGGGAGGGCACTGAAGCTTTCTTT. The chain links TRBV19 to TRBJ1-1, with D possibly TRBD1 on 6 matching bases. The V gene lost 6 bases and the J gene lost 4 bases, with 12 bases spanning the gap. CDR3 length: 13 amino acids. CDR1 is LNHDA, CDR2 SQIVND, per germline (reference sequence).

The chain recombines TRBV27 with TRBJ2-7; 7 positions agree with TRBD1. Germline lookup yields CDR1 MNHEY and CDR2 SMNVEV (reference sequence). The trim removed 5 bases at V and 2 bases at J, leaving 12 bases unmatched. The CDR3 sequence is 16 residues long. The CDR3 loop is CASSPSSGQLTYEQYF. In DNA, the CDR3 is TGTGCCAGCAGTCCCTCATCGGGACAGCTTACCTACGAGCAGTACTTC.

The V call is TRBV6-1, the J call TRBJ2-5, with 10 bases identical to TRBD2. Germline V gives CDR1 MNHNS, CDR2 SASEGT. This CDR3 is 18 amino acids long. Trimming cost V 1 base and J 5 bases; bases outside gene matches: 13. The CDR3 reads CASSEGLGLASGGETQYF. Written as DNA, the CDR3 is TGTGCCAGCAGTGAAGGTCTGGGACTAGCGTCGGGGGGGGAGACCCAGTACTTC.

The CDR3 DNA is TGCAGCGTTGATTACGAGGGGACGCAGTATTTT. Encoded protein: CSVDYEGTQYF. The chain combines TRBV29-1 with TRBJ2-3, with D possibly called TRBD1 or TRBD2 (5 bases each). The CDR3 is 11 residues long. The germline gives CDR1 SQVTM, CDR2 ANQGSEA. Trimming pared 3 bases from V and 9 bases from J, leaving 10 bases between.

J is TRBJ2-7 and V is TRBV4-2; no firm D call. Trimming shortened V by 1 base and J by 4 bases, and 8 bases separated the two germline ends. Looked up from germline, CDR1 is LGHNA and CDR2 is YNFKEQ. The CDR3 totals 13 residues. The CDR3 DNA reads as TGTGCCAGCAGCCAAGGTCGACTGTACGAGCAGTACTTC. Its translation is CASSQGRLYEQYF.

The gene calls are TRBV5-6 and TRBJ1-2; D call uncertain. The ends were cut back, 5 bases at V and 4 bases at J, with 15 bases in the middle. This CDR3 has 14 residues. The germline V gene has CDR1 SGHDT and CDR2 YYEEEE. Written as DNA, the CDR3 is TGTGCCAGCAGTGGTCTTAAAGAAGGCTATGGCTACACCTTC. This codes for CASSGLKEGYGYTF.

The chain uses TRBV12-3 or TRBV12-4 and TRBJ2-3; D unclear. V gave up 4 bases and J gave up 6 bases, with 8 bases separating them. This CDR3 has 12 residues. The CDR3 nucleotides are TGTGCCAGCAGTTATACGACCGATACGCAGTATTTT. Protein sequence: CASSYTTDTQYF.

This sequence joins TRBV7-9 and TRBJ1-1, with D possibly being TRBD1 (6 bases). Trimming removed 5 bases from V and 6 bases from J, with 22 bases in between. CDR1 and CDR2 (germline): SEHNR, FQNEAQ (reference sequence). The CDR3 has 16 residues. CDR3 residues: CASSLGPGERGPEAFF. The CDR3 DNA sequence: TGTGCCAGCAGCCTAGGCCCAGGGGAAAGAGGACCTGAAGCTTTCTTT.

The chain employs TRBV4-1 and TRBJ1-5; D gene ambiguous. Trimming shortened V by 0 bases and J by 0 bases, and 6 bases separated the two germline ends. In germline, CDR1 is MGHRA, CDR2 YSYEKL. The CDR3 spans 15 residues. The CDR3 spells CASSQDSDSNQPQHF. The DNA for the CDR3 is TGCGCCAGCAGCCAAGATTCAGATAGCAATCAGCCCCAGCATTTT.

V is TRBV28 and J is TRBJ2-5, with 11 bases identical to TRBD1. The germline V gene has CDR1 MDHEN and CDR2 SYDVKM. This CDR3 comprises 17 residues. J gave up 1 base and V 1 base, and 5 bases lay outside the gene matches. CDR3 in amino acids: CASSLYGDRGVQETQYF. The CDR3 DNA is TGTGCCAGCAGTTTATACGGGGACAGGGGGGTCCAAGAGACCCAGTACTTC.

The chain carries TRBV4-2 and TRBJ1-1; possibly TRBD1 for D (5 bases). Germline CDR1 reads LGHNA; CDR2 reads YNFKEQ. This CDR3 has 13 amino acids. V gave up 2 bases and J gave up 5 bases, with 9 bases separating them. The CDR3 here is CASSQTRATEAFF. The CDR3 coding sequence is TGTGCCAGCAGCCAAACCAGGGCAACTGAAGCTTTCTTT.

The V and J genes are TRBV28 and TRBJ2-7, with 8 positions matching TRBD1. Germline trimming cut 6 bases from V and 3 bases from J; bases unmatched to any gene: 10. The CDR3 covers 15 residues. Germline loops: CDR1 MDHEN, CDR2 SYDVKM. CDR3 coding DNA: TGTGCCAGCAGCTCTGGACAGGGAAGGCACTACGAGCAGTACTTC. Protein: CASSSGQGRHYEQYF.

This chain joins TRBV27 and TRBJ2-5; 11 bases map to TRBD2. J was trimmed by 6 bases and V by 5 bases; bases with no gene match: 8. CDR1 is MNHEY, CDR2 SMNVEV, per germline (reference sequence). The CDR3 has 15 amino acids. CDR3 region: CASSERLAGSQTQYF. The DNA of the CDR3 is TGTGCCAGCAGTGAGAGACTAGCGGGGTCGCAGACCCAGTACTTC.

This chain links TRBV28 with TRBJ2-1; TRBD1 matches 9 bases. CDR3 length equals 15 residues. CDR1 is MDHEN and CDR2 is SYDVKM in the germline V gene. Unmatched junction bases numbered 13, after V lost 5 bases and J lost 11 bases. The DNA of the CDR3 is TGTGCCAGCAGTCGGGACAGGGTGATGGAATTGCAGCAGTTCTTC. This translates into CASSRDRVMELQQFF.

As to this clone: At one boundary the junction diverges from the germline segment, which might be a read error. The chain has TRBV9 and TRBJ2-5; D could derive from TRBD1 or TRBD2 (6 bases each). The CDR3 is made up of 15 amino acids. Germline V lookup: CDR1 SGDLS, CDR2 YYNGEE. In DNA, the CDR3 is TGTGCCAACAGCGTAGCCGGGGGCTCCCGAGAGACCCAGTACTTC. Encoded protein: CANSVAGGSRETQYF.

The chain uses TRBV29-1 and TRBJ1-2; 9 nucleotides align to TRBD1. Germline lookup yields CDR1 SQVTM and CDR2 ANQGSEA. The junction had 4 bases not matched to a gene; V was cut back by 6 bases and J by 5 bases. The CDR3 has 12 amino acids. The CDR3 sequence is CSVGGTGYGYTF. The CDR3 region has the DNA TGCAGCGTAGGCGGGACAGGGTATGGCTACACCTTC.

V usage is TRBV5-4 and J usage is TRBJ2-1; D gene uncertain. Germline V lookup: CDR1 SGHNT, CDR2 YYREEE (reference sequence). The ends were cut back, 0 bases at V and 0 bases at J, with 10 bases in the middle. The CDR3 is 16 residues long. The CDR3 DNA reads TGTGCCAGCAGCTTGGGGCAGAAGAGCTCCTACAATGAGCAGTTCTTC. The encoded protein is CASSLGQKSSYNEQFF.